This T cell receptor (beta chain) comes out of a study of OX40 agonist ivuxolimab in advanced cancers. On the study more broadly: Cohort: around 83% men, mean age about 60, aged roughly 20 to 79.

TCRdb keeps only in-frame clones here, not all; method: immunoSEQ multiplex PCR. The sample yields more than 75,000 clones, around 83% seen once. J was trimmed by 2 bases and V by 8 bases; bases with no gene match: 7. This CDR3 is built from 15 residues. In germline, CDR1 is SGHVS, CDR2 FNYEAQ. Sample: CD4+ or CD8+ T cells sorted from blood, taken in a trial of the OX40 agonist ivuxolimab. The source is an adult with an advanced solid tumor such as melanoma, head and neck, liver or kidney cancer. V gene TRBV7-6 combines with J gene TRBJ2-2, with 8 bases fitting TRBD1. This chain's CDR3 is CASGRQGTNTGELFF. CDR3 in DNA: TGTGCCAGCGGGCGACAGGGGACAAACACCGGGGAGCTGTTTTTT. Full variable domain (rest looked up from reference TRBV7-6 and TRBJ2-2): GAGVSQSPRYKVTKRGQDVALRCDPISGHVSLYWYRQALGQGPEFLTYFNYEAQQDKSGLPNDRFSAERPEGSISTLTIQRTEQRDSAMYRCASGRQGTNTGELFFGEGSRLTVL.